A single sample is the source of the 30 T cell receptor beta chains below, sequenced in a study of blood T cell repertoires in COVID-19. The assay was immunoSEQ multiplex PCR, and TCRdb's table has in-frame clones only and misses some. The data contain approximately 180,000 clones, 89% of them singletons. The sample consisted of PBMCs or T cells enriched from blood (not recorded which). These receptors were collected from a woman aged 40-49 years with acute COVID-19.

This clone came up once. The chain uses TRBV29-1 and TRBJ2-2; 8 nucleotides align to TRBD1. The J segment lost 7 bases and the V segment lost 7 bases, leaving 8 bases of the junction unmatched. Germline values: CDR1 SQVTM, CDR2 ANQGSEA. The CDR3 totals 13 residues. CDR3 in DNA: TGCAGCGGGAGGACAGGGAGGATCGGGGAGCTGTTTTTT. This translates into CSGRTGRIGELFF.

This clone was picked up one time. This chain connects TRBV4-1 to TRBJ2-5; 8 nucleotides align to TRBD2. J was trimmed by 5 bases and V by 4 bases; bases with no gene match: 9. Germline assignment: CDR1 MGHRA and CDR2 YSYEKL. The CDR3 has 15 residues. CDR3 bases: TGCGCCAGCAGCCCTTCCGGGACTAGGGAGGAGACCCAGTACTTC. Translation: CASSPSGTREETQYF.

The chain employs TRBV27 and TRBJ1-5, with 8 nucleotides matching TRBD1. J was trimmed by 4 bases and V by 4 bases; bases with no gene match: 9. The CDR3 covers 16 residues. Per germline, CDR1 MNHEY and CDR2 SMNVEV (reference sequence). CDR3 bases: TGTGCCAGCAGTTCGGACAGGGACCCTAGAAATCAGCCCCAGCATTTT. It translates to CASSSDRDPRNQPQHF.

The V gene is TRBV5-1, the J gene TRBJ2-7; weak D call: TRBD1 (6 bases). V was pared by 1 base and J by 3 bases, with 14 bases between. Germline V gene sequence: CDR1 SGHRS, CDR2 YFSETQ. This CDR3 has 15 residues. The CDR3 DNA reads TGCGCCAGCAGCTTGAGGGTGGGGACAAACTACGAGCAGTACTTC. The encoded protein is CASSLRVGTNYEQYF.

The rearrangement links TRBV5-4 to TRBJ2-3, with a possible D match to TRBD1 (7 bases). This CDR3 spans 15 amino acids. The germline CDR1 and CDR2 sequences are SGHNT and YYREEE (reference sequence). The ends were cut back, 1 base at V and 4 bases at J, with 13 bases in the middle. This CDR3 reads CASSLRRGLADTQYF. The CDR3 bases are TGTGCCAGCAGCTTGCGGAGGGGGCTGGCAGATACGCAGTATTTT.

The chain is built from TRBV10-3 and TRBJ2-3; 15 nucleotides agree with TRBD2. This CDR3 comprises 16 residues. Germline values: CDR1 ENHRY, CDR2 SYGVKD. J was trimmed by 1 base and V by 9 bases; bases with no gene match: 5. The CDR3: CAIGLAGGSGTDTQYF. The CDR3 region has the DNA TGTGCCATAGGACTAGCGGGGGGGTCGGGCACAGATACGCAGTATTTT.

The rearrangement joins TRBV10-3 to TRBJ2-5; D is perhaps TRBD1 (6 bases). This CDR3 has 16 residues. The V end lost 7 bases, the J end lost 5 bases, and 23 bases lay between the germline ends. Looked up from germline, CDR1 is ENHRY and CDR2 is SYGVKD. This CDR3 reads CAIMDVGKTGHETQYF. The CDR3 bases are TGTGCCATCATGGACGTGGGGAAAACAGGGCACGAGACCCAGTACTTC.

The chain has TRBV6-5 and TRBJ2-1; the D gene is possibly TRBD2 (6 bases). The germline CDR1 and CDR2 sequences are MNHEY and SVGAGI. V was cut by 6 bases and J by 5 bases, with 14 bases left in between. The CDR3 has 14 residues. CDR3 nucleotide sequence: TGTGCCAGCAGACCGGGACTTATTGACAATGAGCAGTTCTTC. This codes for CASRPGLIDNEQFF.

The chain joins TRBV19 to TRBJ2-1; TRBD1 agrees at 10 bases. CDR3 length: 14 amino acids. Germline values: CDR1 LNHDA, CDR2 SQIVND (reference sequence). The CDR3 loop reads CATNRDRGYNEQFF. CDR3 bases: TGTGCTACCAACCGGGACAGGGGCTACAATGAGCAGTTCTTC.

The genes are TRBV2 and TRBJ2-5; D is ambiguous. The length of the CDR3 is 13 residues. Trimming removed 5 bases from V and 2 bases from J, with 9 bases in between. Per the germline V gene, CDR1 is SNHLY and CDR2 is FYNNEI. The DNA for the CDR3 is TGTGCCAGCAGTCTCCGCAGACAAGAGACCCAGTACTTC. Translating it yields CASSLRRQETQYF.

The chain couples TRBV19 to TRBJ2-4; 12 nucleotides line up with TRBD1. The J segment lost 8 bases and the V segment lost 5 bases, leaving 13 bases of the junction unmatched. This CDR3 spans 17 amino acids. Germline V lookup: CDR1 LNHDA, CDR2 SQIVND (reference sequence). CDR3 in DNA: TGTGCCAGTAGTGCCTCCGGGACAGGGGGCTTCTTAGACATTCAGTACTTC. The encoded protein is CASSASGTGGFLDIQYF.

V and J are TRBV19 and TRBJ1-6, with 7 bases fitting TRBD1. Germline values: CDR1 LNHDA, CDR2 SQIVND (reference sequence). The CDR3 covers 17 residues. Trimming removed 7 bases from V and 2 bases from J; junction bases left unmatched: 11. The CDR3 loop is CASTQGGTRTYNSPLHF. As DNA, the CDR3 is TGTGCCAGTACACAAGGGGGCACCAGGACCTATAATTCACCCCTCCACTTT.

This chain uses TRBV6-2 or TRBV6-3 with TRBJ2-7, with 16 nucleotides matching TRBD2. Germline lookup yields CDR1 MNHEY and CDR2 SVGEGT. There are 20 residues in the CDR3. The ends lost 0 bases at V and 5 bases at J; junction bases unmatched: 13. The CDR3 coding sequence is TGTGCCAGCAGTTACTCGAGCCCCGGGACTAGCGGGAGGGGCCGGGACGAGCAGTACTTC. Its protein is CASSYSSPGTSGRGRDEQYF.

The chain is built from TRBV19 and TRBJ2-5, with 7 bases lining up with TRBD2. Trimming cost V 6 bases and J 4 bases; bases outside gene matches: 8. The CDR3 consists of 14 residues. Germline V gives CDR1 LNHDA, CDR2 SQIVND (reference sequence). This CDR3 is CASRERGKGETQYF. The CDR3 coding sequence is TGTGCCAGTAGAGAGCGGGGAAAGGGAGAGACCCAGTACTTC.

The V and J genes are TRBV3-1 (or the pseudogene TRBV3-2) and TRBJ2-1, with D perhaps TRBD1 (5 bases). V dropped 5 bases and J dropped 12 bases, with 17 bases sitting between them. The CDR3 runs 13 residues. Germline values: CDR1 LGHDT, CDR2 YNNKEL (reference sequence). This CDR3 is CASSGPHRTTQFF. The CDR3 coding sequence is TGTGCCAGCAGCGGGCCTCACAGGACAACGCAGTTCTTC.

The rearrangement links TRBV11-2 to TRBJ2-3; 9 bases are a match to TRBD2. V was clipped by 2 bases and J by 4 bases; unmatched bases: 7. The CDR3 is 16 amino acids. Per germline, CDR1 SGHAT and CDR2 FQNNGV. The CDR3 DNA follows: TGTGCCAGCAGCTTAAGTGGCGGGGGGGCCGCAGATACGCAGTATTTT. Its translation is CASSLSGGGAADTQYF.

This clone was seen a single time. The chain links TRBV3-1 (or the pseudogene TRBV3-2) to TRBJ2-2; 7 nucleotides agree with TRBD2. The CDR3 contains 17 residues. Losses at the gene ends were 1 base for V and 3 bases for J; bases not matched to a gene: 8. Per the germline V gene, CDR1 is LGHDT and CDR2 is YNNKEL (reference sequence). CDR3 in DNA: TGTGCCAGCAGCCAAGCGCTAGCGGCCGGAGACACCGGGGAGCTGTTTTTT. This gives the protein CASSQALAAGDTGELFF.

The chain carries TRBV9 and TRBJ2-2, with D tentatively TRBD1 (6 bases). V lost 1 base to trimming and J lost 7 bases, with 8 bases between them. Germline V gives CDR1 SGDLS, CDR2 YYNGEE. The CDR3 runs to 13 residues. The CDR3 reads CASSVIGGGELFF. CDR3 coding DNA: TGTGCCAGCAGCGTAATAGGGGGCGGGGAGCTGTTTTTT.

Here the CDR3 reads CASALVLSTTGELFF. The CDR3 DNA follows: TGTGCTAGTGCTCTCGTACTGTCAACCACCGGGGAGCTGTTTTTT. The rearrangement joins TRBV12-5 to TRBJ2-2; D gene unclear. Trimming left V 7 bases short and J 4 bases short, with 16 bases between. Germline V lookup: CDR1 LGHNT, CDR2 FRNRAP. This CDR3 spans 15 amino acids. Looking up the rest from reference TRBV12-5 and TRBJ2-2 gives the full variable domain: DARVTQTPRHKVTEMGQEVTMRCQPILGHNTVFWYRQTMMQGLELLAYFRNRAPLDDSGMPKDRFSAEMPDATLATLKIQPSEPRDSAVYFCASALVLSTTGELFFGEGSRLTVL.

CDR3 region: CASSMTSGGNEQFF. The CDR3, as DNA: TGTGCCAGCAGCATGACTAGCGGGGGTAATGAGCAGTTCTTC. V gene TRBV9 combines with J gene TRBJ2-1, with 12 bases that match TRBD2. CDR3 size: 14 residues. Per the germline V gene, CDR1 is SGDLS and CDR2 is YYNGEE. The J segment lost 7 bases and the V segment lost 4 bases, leaving 3 bases of the junction unmatched. Drawing the rest from reference TRBV9 and TRBJ2-1, the complete variable domain is DSGVTQTPKHLITATGQRVTLRCSPRSGDLSVYWYQQSLDQGLQFLIQYYNGEERAKGNILERFSAQQFPDLHSELNLSSLELGDSALYFCASSMTSGGNEQFFGPGTRLTVL.

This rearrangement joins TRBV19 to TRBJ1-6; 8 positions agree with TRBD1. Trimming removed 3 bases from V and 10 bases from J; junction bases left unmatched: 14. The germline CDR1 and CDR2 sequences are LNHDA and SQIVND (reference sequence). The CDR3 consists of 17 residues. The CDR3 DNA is TGTGCCAGTAGTATTAGGCTTTCGGACAGGGTCTGGTCACCCCTCCACTTT. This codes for CASSIRLSDRVWSPLHF. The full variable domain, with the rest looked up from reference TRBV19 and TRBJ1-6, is DGGITQSPKYLFRKEGQNVTLSCEQNLNHDAMYWYRQDPGQGLRLIYYSQIVNDFQKGDIAEGYSVSREKKESFPLTVTSAQKNPTAFYLCASSIRLSDRVWSPLHFGNGTRLTVT.

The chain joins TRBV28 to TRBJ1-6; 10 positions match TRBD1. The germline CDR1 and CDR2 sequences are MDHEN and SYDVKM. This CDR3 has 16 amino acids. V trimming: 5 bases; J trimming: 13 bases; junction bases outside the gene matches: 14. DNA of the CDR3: TGTGCCAGCAGTCCACGGGTGACAGGGGGCCCAGGGCCCCTCCACTTT. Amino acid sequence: CASSPRVTGGPGPLHF. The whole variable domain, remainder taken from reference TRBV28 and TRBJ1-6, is DVKVTQSSRYLVKRTGEKVFLECVQDMDHENMFWYRQDPGLGLRLIYFSYDVKMKEKGDIPEGYSVSREKKERFSLILESASTNQTSMYLCASSPRVTGGPGPLHFGNGTRLTVT.

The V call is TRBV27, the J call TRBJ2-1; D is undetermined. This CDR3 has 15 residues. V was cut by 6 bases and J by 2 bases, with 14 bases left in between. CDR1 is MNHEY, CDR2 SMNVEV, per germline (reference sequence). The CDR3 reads CASRPLGYPYNEQFF. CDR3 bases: TGTGCCAGCAGGCCCCTCGGTTACCCCTACAATGAGCAGTTCTTC.

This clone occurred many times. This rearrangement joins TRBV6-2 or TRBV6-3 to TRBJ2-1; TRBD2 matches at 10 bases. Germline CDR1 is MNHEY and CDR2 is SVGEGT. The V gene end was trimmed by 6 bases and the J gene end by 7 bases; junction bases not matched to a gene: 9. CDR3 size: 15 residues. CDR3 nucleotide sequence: TGTGCCAGCAGCCCCCTAGCGGGAGAGCGGAATGAGCAGTTCTTC. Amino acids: CASSPLAGERNEQFF.

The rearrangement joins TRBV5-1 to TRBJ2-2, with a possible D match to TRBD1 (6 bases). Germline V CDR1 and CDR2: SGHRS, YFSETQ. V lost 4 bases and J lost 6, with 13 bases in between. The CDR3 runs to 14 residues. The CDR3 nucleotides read TGCGCCAGCAGCGGGGTACAGGGTCCCGGGGAGCTGTTTTTT. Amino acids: CASSGVQGPGELFF.

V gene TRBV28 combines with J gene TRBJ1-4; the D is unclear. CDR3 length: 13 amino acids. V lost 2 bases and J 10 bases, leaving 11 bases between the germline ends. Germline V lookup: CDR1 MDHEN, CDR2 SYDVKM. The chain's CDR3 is CASSLPPPGKLFF. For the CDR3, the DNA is TGTGCCAGCAGTTTACCCCCCCCCGGAAAACTGTTTTTT.

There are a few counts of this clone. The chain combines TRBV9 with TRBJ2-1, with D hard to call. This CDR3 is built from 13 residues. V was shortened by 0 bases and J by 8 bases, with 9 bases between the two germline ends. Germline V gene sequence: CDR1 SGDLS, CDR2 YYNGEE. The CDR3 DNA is TGTGCCAGCAGCGTAGGCTCCCAGGATGAGCAGTTCTTC. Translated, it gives CASSVGSQDEQFF. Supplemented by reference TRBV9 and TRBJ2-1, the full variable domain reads DSGVTQTPKHLITATGQRVTLRCSPRSGDLSVYWYQQSLDQGLQFLIQYYNGEERAKGNILERFSAQQFPDLHSELNLSSLELGDSALYFCASSVGSQDEQFFGPGTRLTVL.

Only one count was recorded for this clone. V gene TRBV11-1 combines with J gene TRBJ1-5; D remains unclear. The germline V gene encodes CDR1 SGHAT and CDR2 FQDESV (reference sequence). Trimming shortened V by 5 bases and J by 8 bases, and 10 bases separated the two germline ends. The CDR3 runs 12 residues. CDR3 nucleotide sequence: TGTGCCAGCAGCCCCCCTGGAGAGCCCCAGCATTTT. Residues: CASSPPGEPQHF.

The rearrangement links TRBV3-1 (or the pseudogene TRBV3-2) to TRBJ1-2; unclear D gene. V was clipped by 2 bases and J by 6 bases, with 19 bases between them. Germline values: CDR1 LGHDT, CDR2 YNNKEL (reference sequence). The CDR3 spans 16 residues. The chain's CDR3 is CASSQRTADISHGYTF. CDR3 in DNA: TGTGCCAGCAGCCAAAGAACAGCTGACATCTCCCATGGCTACACCTTC.

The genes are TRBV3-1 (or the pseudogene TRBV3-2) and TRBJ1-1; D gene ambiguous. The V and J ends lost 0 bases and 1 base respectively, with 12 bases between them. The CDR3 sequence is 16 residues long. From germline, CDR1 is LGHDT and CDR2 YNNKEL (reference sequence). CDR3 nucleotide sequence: TGTGCCAGCAGCCAAGATCTTGAGAGGAAGAACACTGAAGCTTTCTTT. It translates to CASSQDLERKNTEAFF.